These 12 T cell receptor beta chains were all obtained from the same sample, sequenced in a study of cytomegalovirus exposure and HLA in healthy donors. The PCR had 60 Vbeta and 13 Jbeta primers. The data were produced by immunoSEQ multiplex PCR, yet TCRdb's version contains in-frame clones alone and is incomplete. Among around 130,000 clones listed, over 70% were seen once. The sample was PBMCs. Every receptor here comes from a woman between 40 and 55 years old in good health and CMV-seronegative.

The chain combines TRBV28 with TRBJ2-1; weak D call: TRBD2 (5 bases). Per germline, CDR1 MDHEN and CDR2 SYDVKM. The V end was cut by 4 bases, the J end by 4 bases, with 8 bases between. This CDR3 is 13 amino acids long. CDR3 DNA sequence: TGTGCCAGCAGTTCCGACTATTACAATGAGCAGTTCTTC. Amino acids: CASSSDYYNEQFF.

The chain is built from TRBV28 and TRBJ2-1, with 7 bases identical to TRBD1. V was pared by 8 bases and J by 8 bases, with 9 bases of the junction left unmatched. CDR1 is MDHEN, CDR2 SYDVKM, per germline. This CDR3 spans 13 amino acids. For the CDR3, the DNA is TGTGCCAGCCGACGACAGGGTATAGATGAGCAGTTCTTC. This codes for CASRRQGIDEQFF.

Of note for this clone: One end of the junction does not line up with germline, which may come from a read error. V gene TRBV6-1 combines with J gene TRBJ2-7; D call uncertain. This CDR3 has 13 residues. Looked up from germline, CDR1 is MNHNS and CDR2 is SASEGT. As DNA, the CDR3 is TGTGCCAGCAGTGCTCATGAGAGAGGCGAGCGGTACTTC. This sequence encodes CASSAHERGERYF.

V and J are TRBV6-5 and TRBJ1-2, with D tentatively TRBD1 (6 bases). From germline, CDR1 is MNHEY and CDR2 SVGAGI. Trimming removed 5 bases at V and 3 bases at J, with 10 bases between. This CDR3 region has 13 residues. The CDR3 DNA sequence: TGTGCCAGCAGTCGACAGGCTGACTATGGCTACACCTTC. Its translation is CASSRQADYGYTF.

This chain connects TRBV7-9 to TRBJ2-2; perhaps TRBD1 as D (7 bases). Germline assignment: CDR1 SEHNR and CDR2 FQNEAQ (reference sequence). Trimming took 8 bases from V and 4 from J, leaving 17 bases between them. This CDR3 has 15 residues. CDR3 nucleotides: TGTGCCAGCCCGGAGGGGGCTCGTAGCACCGGGGAGCTGTTTTTT. Protein sequence: CASPEGARSTGELFF.

This clone came up a few times. V and J are TRBV6-5 and TRBJ2-1, with TRBD2 identical over 10 bases. Germline loops: CDR1 MNHEY, CDR2 SVGAGI. The CDR3 is 15 residues long. V lost 0 bases and J lost 6; bases outside the gene matches: 2. CDR3 region: CASSYSSSGGNEQFF. The CDR3 DNA reads as TGTGCCAGCAGTTACTCGTCTAGCGGGGGCAATGAGCAGTTCTTC.

In DNA form, the CDR3 reads TGTGCCAGCAGCTTGCAGGACACGGCTCAAGAGACCCAGTACTTC. Translating it yields CASSLQDTAQETQYF. The rearrangement uses TRBV5-4 and TRBJ2-5; tentatively, D is TRBD1 (5 bases). V dropped 1 base and J dropped 2 bases, with 12 bases sitting between them. Germline V gene sequence: CDR1 SGHNT, CDR2 YYREEE (reference sequence). CDR3 length: 15 residues.

The chain uses TRBV29-1 and TRBJ2-7, with D hard to call. Germline V gene lookup returns CDR1 SQVTM and CDR2 ANQGSEA. The length of the CDR3 is 13 residues. The V end lost 3 bases, the J end lost 3 bases, and 12 bases lay between the germline ends. Here the CDR3 DNA reads TGCAGCGTTGACCACTTGACATTCTACGAGCAGTACTTC. Amino acid sequence: CSVDHLTFYEQYF.

The V call is TRBV11-3, the J call TRBJ1-1, with D perhaps TRBD1 (6 bases). Germline V CDR1 and CDR2: SGHNT, YENEEA. This CDR3 has 13 amino acids. V was trimmed by 5 bases and J by 1 base, leaving 8 bases between them. The CDR3 coding sequence is TGTGCCAGCAGCCAGGGGAGGAACACTGAAGCTTTCTTT. Its translation: CASSQGRNTEAFF.

This clone has just a few counts. The chain joins TRBV18 to TRBJ2-3; D gene ambiguous. Germline loops: CDR1 KGHSH, CDR2 LQKENI. Trimming left V 6 bases short and J 0 bases short, with 10 bases between. The CDR3 is 14 amino acids. CDR3 DNA sequence: TGTGCCAGCTCCTACTTGACTAGCACAGATACGCAGTATTTT. Amino acids: CASSYLTSTDTQYF.

V and J are TRBV7-3 and TRBJ1-4; possibly TRBD1 for D (5 bases). Germline V lookup: CDR1 SGHTA, CDR2 FQGTGA. The CDR3 runs 13 residues. The germline V and J ends were trimmed by 5 bases and 8 bases, with 12 bases remaining between them. The CDR3 region has the DNA TGTGCCAGCAGCGGCAGGGCTGGGGAAAAACTGTTTTTT. Amino acids: CASSGRAGEKLFF.

The V gene is TRBV11-2, the J gene TRBJ2-1; no reliable D call. V was trimmed by 2 bases and J by 4 bases, leaving 12 bases between them. The germline gives CDR1 SGHAT, CDR2 FQNNGV. This CDR3 contains 15 residues. This chain's CDR3 is CASSLSLGPYNEQFF. The CDR3 nucleotides read TGTGCCAGCAGCTTAAGTCTGGGCCCTTACAATGAGCAGTTCTTC.